The 8 T cell receptor beta chains presented below share a single source sample, sequenced in a study of CD8+ T cells in alopecia areata. It was cDNA, reverse transcribed from extracted RNA, that served as the sequencing template. Sequencing used immunoSEQ multiplex PCR; TCRdb keeps in-frame clones, though not all of them. Of about 69,000 clones listed, 55% to 65% were seen once; the top ten hold 17%. Sequencing was performed on CD8+ T cells sorted from blood, taken at week 0. Receptors originate from a human donor with alopecia areata.

The V gene is TRBV11-2, the J gene TRBJ2-7; unclear D gene. The CDR3 totals 10 residues. The germline gives CDR1 SGHAT, CDR2 FQNNGV. Trimming cost V 3 bases and J 5 bases, with 2 bases left between them. DNA for the CDR3: TGTGCCAGCAGCTTGCACGAGCAGTACTTC. Amino acid sequence: CASSLHEQYF.

The chain combines TRBV7-2 with TRBJ2-7; 11 bases match TRBD1. V gave up 7 bases and J gave up 6 bases; unmatched junction bases: 8. The CDR3 is 14 residues long. Germline loops: CDR1 SGHTA, CDR2 FQGNSA. The CDR3 sequence: CASTNRDRGFEQYF. As DNA, the CDR3 is TGTGCCAGCACCAACCGGGACAGGGGGTTCGAGCAGTACTTC.

The V and J genes are TRBV6-5 and TRBJ1-4; 7 nucleotides align to TRBD1. The germline gives CDR1 MNHEY, CDR2 SVGAGI. The CDR3 length is 13 residues. Germline trimming cut 4 bases from V and 8 bases from J; bases unmatched to any gene: 4. The DNA of the CDR3 is TGTGCCAGCAGTTTGGACAGGAGAGAAAAACTGTTTTTT. Its protein product is CASSLDRREKLFF.

The chain carries TRBV7-6 and TRBJ2-5, with TRBD1 identical over 10 bases. V was clipped by 3 bases and J by 4 bases; unmatched bases: 2. The CDR3 runs to 14 residues. Germline CDR1 SGHVS, CDR2 FNYEAQ. DNA for the CDR3: TGTGCCAGCAGCTTCGGACAGGGGGGAGAGACCCAGTACTTC. Its protein is CASSFGQGGETQYF.

The chain is built from TRBV27 and TRBJ2-1, with 11 bases aligning to TRBD2. V lost 5 bases and J lost 3; bases outside the gene matches: 3. The CDR3 totals 15 residues. CDR1 is MNHEY, CDR2 SMNVEV, per germline (reference sequence). The CDR3 nucleotides read TGTGCCAGCAGTCCTAGCGGGGGGATCTACAATGAGCAGTTCTTC. Translated, it gives CASSPSGGIYNEQFF.

V usage is TRBV14 and J usage is TRBJ2-7, with D perhaps TRBD2 (5 bases). This CDR3 is 13 amino acids long. Germline lookup yields CDR1 SGHDN and CDR2 FVKESK. V was cut by 2 bases and J by 1 base, with 6 bases left in between. The CDR3 loop reads CASSQRGSYEQYF. CDR3 DNA: TGTGCCAGCAGCCAAAGAGGGTCCTACGAGCAGTACTTC.

As concerns this clone: A read error is possible here, since a much larger clone lies one base away. The CDR3, as DNA: TGTGCCAGCAGCTTGACAGGGGGCACTGAAGCTTTCTTT. This sequence encodes CASSLTGGTEAFF. This chain joins TRBV27 and TRBJ1-1; 9 nucleotides align to TRBD1. CDR3 length: 13 amino acids. Germline CDR1 is MNHEY and CDR2 is SMNVEV (reference sequence). Losses at the gene ends were 6 bases for V and 4 bases for J; bases not matched to a gene: 3.

This clone is a singleton in its sample. J is TRBJ2-3 and V is TRBV7-9; 8 bases line up with TRBD1. Germline CDR1 reads SEHNR; CDR2 reads FQNEAQ (reference sequence). CDR3 size: 15 residues. The J segment lost 2 bases and the V segment lost 5 bases, leaving 6 bases of the junction unmatched. The CDR3 DNA reads as TGTGCCAGCAGCGCGGGACAGGCAGACACAGATACGCAGTATTTT. The encoded protein is CASSAGQADTDTQYF. The full variable domain, rest sourced from reference TRBV7-9 and TRBJ2-3, is DTGVSQNPRHKITKRGQNVTFRCDPISEHNRLYWYRQTLGQGPEFLTYFQNEAQLEKSRLLSDRFSAERPKGSFSTLEIQRTEQGDSAMYLCASSAGQADTDTQYFGPGTRLTVL.